These 26 T cell receptor beta chains were sequenced from one sample in a study of T cell responses to AZD1222 COVID-19 vaccine. Sequenced by immunoSEQ multiplex PCR; TCRdb stores in-frame clones only, minus some. This table has under 200,000 clones, about 93% appearing once. Specimen: peripheral blood, collected on day 0 of AZD1222 vaccination. These receptors originate from an adult in good health.

The J gene is TRBJ1-5, the V gene TRBV28; TRBD1 matches at 8 bases. V gave up 5 bases and J gave up 2 bases; unmatched junction bases: 5. CDR3 size: 15 residues. From germline, CDR1 is MDHEN and CDR2 SYDVKM. Here the CDR3 reads CASSQDRGGNQPQHF. Written as DNA, the CDR3 is TGTGCCAGCAGTCAAGACAGGGGAGGCAATCAGCCCCAGCATTTT.

The chain links TRBV14 to TRBJ1-1, with unresolved D. Per germline, CDR1 SGHDN and CDR2 FVKESK. The CDR3 is made up of 14 amino acids. The V end was cut by 0 bases, the J end by 0 bases, with 5 bases between. The CDR3 loop is CASSQDRLNTEAFF. The CDR3, as DNA: TGTGCCAGCAGCCAAGATCGGTTGAACACTGAAGCTTTCTTT. The variable domain in full, with the rest retrieved from reference TRBV14 and TRBJ1-1, is EAGVTQFPSHSVIEKGQTVTLRCDPISGHDNLYWYRRVMGKEIKFLLHFVKESKQDESGMPNNRFLAERTGGTYSTLKVQPAELEDSGVYFCASSQDRLNTEAFFGQGTRLTVV.

The rearrangement links TRBV27 to TRBJ1-3; D unresolved. The germline gives CDR1 MNHEY, CDR2 SMNVEV (reference sequence). The CDR3 has 16 amino acids. The ends were cut back, 6 bases at V and 0 bases at J, with 15 bases in the middle. In nucleotides, the CDR3 is TGTGCCAGCAGGTCCCGGCGAGGGAGCTCTGGAAACACCATATATTTT. Amino acids: CASRSRRGSSGNTIYF.

The chain carries TRBV4-1 and TRBJ1-3, with no clear D. The germline V gene encodes CDR1 MGHRA and CDR2 YSYEKL. CDR3 length equals 15 residues. V was pared by 1 base and J by 3 bases, with 10 bases between. As DNA, the CDR3 is TGCGCCAGCAGCCAAGGGCCCGGGATTGGAAACACCATATATTTT. Translated, it gives CASSQGPGIGNTIYF.

The rearrangement uses TRBV14 and TRBJ1-6; D gene unclear. Germline CDR1 reads SGHDN; CDR2 reads FVKESK. Trimming cost V 1 base and J 9 bases, with 7 bases left between them. The CDR3 contains 13 residues. The CDR3: CASSQVGASPLHF. In nucleotides, the CDR3 is TGTGCCAGCAGCCAAGTTGGAGCTTCACCCCTCCACTTT.

V and J are TRBV19 and TRBJ2-1; 14 nucleotides match TRBD2. This CDR3 is built from 16 residues. Germline CDR1 LNHDA, CDR2 SQIVND (reference sequence). With V trimmed by 3 bases and J by 7 bases, 5 bases remained unmatched. The DNA for the CDR3 is TGTGCCAGTAGTATCGTTGGGACTAGCGGGAGAAATGAGCAGTTCTTC. This translates into CASSIVGTSGRNEQFF.

The chain is built from TRBV28 and TRBJ1-1; no clear D gene. The CDR3 loop spans 14 amino acids. The V gene's germline CDR1 is MDHEN and CDR2 SYDVKM. V gave up 6 bases and J gave up 5 bases, with 16 bases separating them. CDR3 sequence (DNA): TGTGCCAGCAGCTATAACTCCGGTGTGACTGAAGCTTTCTTT. This codes for CASSYNSGVTEAFF. Full variable domain (remainder filled in from reference TRBV28 and TRBJ1-1): DVKVTQSSRYLVKRTGEKVFLECVQDMDHENMFWYRQDPGLGLRLIYFSYDVKMKEKGDIPEGYSVSREKKERFSLILESASTNQTSMYLCASSYNSGVTEAFFGQGTRLTVV.

The chain employs TRBV10-3 and TRBJ1-1, with D tentatively TRBD1 (6 bases). This CDR3 region has 16 residues. Looked up from germline, CDR1 is ENHRY and CDR2 is SYGVKD. V lost 3 bases and J lost 4, with 18 bases in between. The CDR3 DNA is TGTGCCATCAGTGATGGAACAATCAGGGGAGGCACTGAAGCTTTCTTT. This encodes CAISDGTIRGGTEAFF.

The rearrangement uses TRBV5-1 and TRBJ1-6; a weak D match, TRBD1 (5 bases). The CDR3 totals 16 residues. In germline, CDR1 is SGHRS, CDR2 YFSETQ. Trimming removed 2 bases from V and 0 bases from J, with 9 bases in between. CDR3 bases: TGCGCCAGCAGCTTTAGTGACAGCTCCTATAATTCACCCCTCCACTTT. Translating it yields CASSFSDSSYNSPLHF. The full variable domain, rest sourced from reference TRBV5-1 and TRBJ1-6, is KAGVTQTPRYLIKTRGQQVTLSCSPISGHRSVSWYQQTPGQGLQFLFEYFSETQRNKGNFPGRFSGRQFSNSRSEMNVSTLELGDSALYLCASSFSDSSYNSPLHFGNGTRLTVT.

The chain is built from TRBV7-2 and TRBJ2-1; TRBD2 agrees at 10 bases. V trimming: 4 bases; J trimming: 8 bases; junction bases outside the gene matches: 11. CDR3 length: 16 residues. CDR1 and CDR2 (germline): SGHTA, FQGNSA. This CDR3 reads CASSSAPSGSSDEQFF. The CDR3 nucleotides read TGTGCCAGCAGCTCGGCTCCTAGCGGGAGTAGTGATGAGCAGTTCTTC.

The chain has TRBV5-1 and TRBJ1-1, with D perhaps matching TRBD1 (6 bases). V was shortened by 4 bases and J by 1 base, with 11 bases between the two germline ends. Germline-derived CDR1 and CDR2 are SGHRS and YFSETQ. This CDR3 region has 14 residues. The CDR3 reads CASSNEQGNTEAFF. For the CDR3, the DNA is TGCGCCAGCAGCAATGAACAGGGGAACACTGAAGCTTTCTTT. The variable domain in full, completed from reference TRBV5-1 and TRBJ1-1, reads KAGVTQTPRYLIKTRGQQVTLSCSPISGHRSVSWYQQTPGQGLQFLFEYFSETQRNKGNFPGRFSGRQFSNSRSEMNVSTLELGDSALYLCASSNEQGNTEAFFGQGTRLTVV.

The V call is TRBV10-3, the J call TRBJ2-3; 7 bases line up with TRBD2. The length of the CDR3 is 14 residues. Unmatched junction bases numbered 7, after V lost 6 bases and J lost 4 bases. The germline V gene has CDR1 ENHRY and CDR2 SYGVKD. The CDR3 DNA reads TGTGCCATCAGGCCTAGCGGTACAGCAGATACGCAGTATTTT. Residues: CAIRPSGTADTQYF.

The chain is built from TRBV10-3 and TRBJ1-4; 7 bases are shared with TRBD1. The V segment lost 4 bases and the J segment 3 bases; nucleotides outside the gene matches: 8. The CDR3 is 16 residues long. Germline V lookup: CDR1 ENHRY, CDR2 SYGVKD. CDR3 in amino acids: CAISAAGGRSNEKLFF. The CDR3 nucleotides are TGTGCCATCAGTGCGGCAGGGGGAAGGTCTAATGAAAAACTGTTTTTT.

The rearrangement links TRBV9 to TRBJ2-6, with D perhaps TRBD2 (6 bases). Germline V gene data show CDR1 as SGDLS and CDR2 as YYNGEE. The ends were cut back, 0 bases at V and 2 bases at J, with 15 bases in the middle. This CDR3 contains 18 residues. This CDR3 is CASSVGAGRRAGANVLTF. The CDR3 DNA reads TGTGCCAGCAGCGTAGGGGCAGGGCGGAGGGCTGGGGCCAACGTCCTGACTTTC.

The rearrangement uses TRBV28 and TRBJ2-6, with D perhaps matching TRBD1 (6 bases). Trimming stripped 7 bases from V and 2 bases from J, with 15 bases between. The germline V gene has CDR1 MDHEN and CDR2 SYDVKM. The CDR3 has 16 residues. CDR3 in amino acids: CASISEGETGANVLTF. CDR3 nucleotides: TGTGCCAGCATCTCCGAGGGGGAGACTGGGGCCAACGTCCTGACTTTC. Based on the CDR3 plus reference TRBV28 and TRBJ2-6, the full variable domain is DVKVTQSSRYLVKRTGEKVFLECVQDMDHENMFWYRQDPGLGLRLIYFSYDVKMKEKGDIPEGYSVSREKKERFSLILESASTNQTSMYLCASISEGETGANVLTFGAGSRLTVL.

The chain couples TRBV6-6 to TRBJ2-1; D is perhaps TRBD2 (6 bases). Trimming took 5 bases from V and 1 from J, leaving 12 bases between them. Per germline, CDR1 MNHNY and CDR2 SVGAGI (reference sequence). The CDR3 consists of 15 residues. CDR3 bases: TGTGCCAGCAGTGCCTCCGGGAGTTCCTACAATGAGCAGTTCTTC. This translates into CASSASGSSYNEQFF.

The J gene is TRBJ2-1, the V gene TRBV30, with unresolved D. V was shortened by 2 bases and J by 5 bases, with 4 bases between the two germline ends. Per the germline V gene, CDR1 is GTSNPN and CDR2 is SVGIG (reference sequence). The CDR3 has 11 residues. The CDR3 sequence: CAWSMDNEQFF. As DNA, the CDR3 is TGTGCCTGGAGTATGGACAATGAGCAGTTCTTC.

This clone was detected once. The chain uses TRBV7-9 and TRBJ1-1; D remains ambiguous. The V end was cut by 4 bases, the J end by 4 bases, with 16 bases between. Germline lookup yields CDR1 SEHNR and CDR2 FQNEAQ (reference sequence). The length of the CDR3 is 15 residues. The CDR3 DNA reads as TGTGCCAGCAGCTCACCCCGACCCCGGGGCACTGAAGCTTTCTTT. It specifies CASSSPRPRGTEAFF. The whole variable domain, filled in from reference TRBV7-9 and TRBJ1-1, reads DTGVSQNPRHKITKRGQNVTFRCDPISEHNRLYWYRQTLGQGPEFLTYFQNEAQLEKSRLLSDRFSAERPKGSFSTLEIQRTEQGDSAMYLCASSSPRPRGTEAFFGQGTRLTVV.

This chain joins TRBV28 and TRBJ1-5; D ambiguous. V shed 11 bases and J shed 2 bases, with 10 bases lying between them. CDR1 MDHEN and CDR2 SYDVKM come from the germline V gene. This CDR3 spans 12 amino acids. CDR3 loop: CAPPTRNQPQHF. The CDR3 DNA reads as TGTGCCCCTCCCACCCGCAATCAGCCCCAGCATTTT.

The genes are TRBV30 and TRBJ1-6; a weak D match, TRBD1 (6 bases). Deletions cut 5 bases from V and 8 bases from J, with 34 bases between. CDR3 length: 20 amino acids. The V gene's germline CDR1 is GTSNPN and CDR2 SVGIG (reference sequence). Written as DNA, the CDR3 is TGTGCCTGGGATACCGATTCCCGACAGGCCCCTCCGCGGGGTTATTCACCCCTCCACTTT. This translates into CAWDTDSRQAPPRGYSPLHF.

This clone is a singleton in its sample. CDR3: CATSDLPARQPYNEQFF. Here the CDR3 DNA reads TGTGCCACCAGTGATTTGCCCGCTAGACAGCCTTACAATGAGCAGTTCTTC. V and J are TRBV24-1 and TRBJ2-1; perhaps TRBD1 as D (5 bases). Between the trimmed V and J ends, which lost 0 bases and 4 bases, there was a span of 15 bases. The CDR3 extends over 17 amino acids. Looked up from germline, CDR1 is KGHDR and CDR2 is SFDVKD.

The V and J genes are TRBV6-5 and TRBJ1-5; D gene uncertain. With 6 bases removed from V and 3 bases from J, the gap between germline ends came to 12 bases. The germline gives CDR1 MNHEY, CDR2 SVGAGI. CDR3 length: 14 residues. CDR3 sequence (DNA): TGTGCCAGCAGACCCGGACTGCACAATCAGCCCCAGCATTTT. Its translation is CASRPGLHNQPQHF.

The genes are TRBV28 and TRBJ1-5; 8 positions agree with TRBD1. The CDR3 covers 15 residues. The trim removed 6 bases at V and 6 bases at J, leaving 10 bases unmatched. Germline CDR1 and CDR2: MDHEN and SYDVKM. CDR3 residues: CASSRLRTGIQPQHF. The CDR3 bases are TGTGCCAGCAGCCGGCTCCGGACAGGGATTCAGCCCCAGCATTTT.

The rearrangement joins TRBV18 to TRBJ1-1, with D possibly matching TRBD1 (6 bases). The V end lost 0 bases, the J end lost 0 bases, and 11 bases lay between the germline ends. The CDR3 loop spans 16 amino acids. CDR1 and CDR2 from the germline V gene are KGHSH and LQKENI. CDR3 DNA sequence: TGTGCCAGCTCACCACCGAGGGGGGGCATGAACACTGAAGCTTTCTTT. Translation: CASSPPRGGMNTEAFF.

CDR3 coding DNA: TGCGCCAGCATGGGGCCCGGGGGGGAGCAGTACTTC. Protein: CASMGPGGEQYF. The V gene is TRBV10-2, the J gene TRBJ2-7, with 7 bases identical to TRBD2. This CDR3 spans 12 amino acids. The V gene's germline CDR1 is WSHSY and CDR2 SAAADI. Trimming cost V 7 bases and J 7 bases; bases outside gene matches: 7.

V usage is TRBV5-1 and J usage is TRBJ2-7, with TRBD1 matching over 7 bases. This CDR3 spans 13 amino acids. Trimming took 0 bases from V and 4 from J; bases not matched to a gene: 1. In germline, CDR1 is SGHRS, CDR2 YFSETQ. CDR3 protein: CASSLETGYEQYF. The CDR3 DNA sequence: TGCGCCAGCAGCTTGGAGACAGGGTACGAGCAGTACTTC.